This note documents a single TCR beta chain sequence. Its target is unknown. The sample originates from a study of blood T cells in healthy people across ages. Overall study context: Roughly one uniquely barcoded beta molecule per two T cells was captured. Study results and limitations: The authors considered diversity estimates from one million T cells to be underestimates.

A J-beta primer mix and a sample-barcoded 5' primer were used in a second PCR of about 7 to 12 cycles. Each CDR3 protein gets one entry after TCRdb re-called the 5' RACE reads with MiXCR. This sample has around 790,000 distinct CDR3 sequences, with about 42% found just once. The germline V gene encodes CDR1 DFQATT and CDR2 SNEGSKA (reference sequence). V shed 1 base, J shed 5 bases, and the junction held 5 bases outside the gene matches. The CDR3 is 14 residues long. Healthy Caucasians from Russia aged roughly 6 to 90 served as donors. Material for sequencing was blood. The receptor was isolated from a man aged 55 to 69 in good health. The V and J genes are TRBV20-1 and TRBJ2-7, with TRBD2 identical over 10 bases. For the CDR3, the DNA is TGCAGTGCTAGAGGAGCGGGGGGGTTCAACGAGCAGTACTTC. Protein product: CSARGAGGFNEQYF.